These 3 T cell receptor beta chains originate from one sample sequenced in a study of T cells in women clearing cervical HPV infection. Here immunoSEQ multiplex PCR was the method, and the copy in TCRdb shows in-frame clones only, minus some. The clone table shows 31,000 or so clones, with the ten largest holding around 4%. Sequenced material: blood buffy coat. The receptors here all came from a woman aged 18-70 years with a cervical HPV16 infection that either progressed to CIN3+ or cleared (not recorded which).

Turning to this clone: The CDR3 is cut off 3 residues early in the read; its end comes from the germline J gene. The genes are TRBV2 and TRBJ2-5, with TRBD1 matching over 11 bases. The ends lost 6 bases at V and 5 bases at J; junction bases unmatched: 5. CDR1 is SNHLY, CDR2 FYNNEI, per germline. This CDR3 is 14 amino acids long. The CDR3 reads CASSRTGGTETQYF. CDR3 DNA, as far as it was read: TGTGCCAGCAGCCGGACAGGGGGCACTGAGACC.

With respect to this clone: The CDR3 goes on 3 residues after the read ends, and that part is filled in from the germline J gene. The chain combines TRBV6-2 or TRBV6-3 with TRBJ2-4; 7 bases are shared with TRBD1. This CDR3 is 16 amino acids long. Per germline, CDR1 MNHEY and CDR2 SVGEGT. The part of the CDR3 DNA that was read is TGTGCCAGCAGCCACGACAGGGTAAGAGGCAATCAGCCT. Protein product: CASSHDRVRGNQP. The full CDR3 protein reads CASSHDRVRGNQPQYF.

As concerns this clone: The read finishes 3 residues shy of the CDR3 end, and the germline J gene is used to complete it. The chain links TRBV3-1 (or the pseudogene TRBV3-2) to TRBJ2-1; no clear D gene. Germline V lookup: CDR1 LGHDT, CDR2 YNNKEL (reference sequence). V was clipped by 1 base and J by 5 bases, with 9 bases between them. CDR3 length equals 14 residues. The CDR3 region is CASSQAGSDNEQFF. The CDR3 bases that were read are TGTGCCAGCAGCCAAGCCGGGTCCGACAATGAG.